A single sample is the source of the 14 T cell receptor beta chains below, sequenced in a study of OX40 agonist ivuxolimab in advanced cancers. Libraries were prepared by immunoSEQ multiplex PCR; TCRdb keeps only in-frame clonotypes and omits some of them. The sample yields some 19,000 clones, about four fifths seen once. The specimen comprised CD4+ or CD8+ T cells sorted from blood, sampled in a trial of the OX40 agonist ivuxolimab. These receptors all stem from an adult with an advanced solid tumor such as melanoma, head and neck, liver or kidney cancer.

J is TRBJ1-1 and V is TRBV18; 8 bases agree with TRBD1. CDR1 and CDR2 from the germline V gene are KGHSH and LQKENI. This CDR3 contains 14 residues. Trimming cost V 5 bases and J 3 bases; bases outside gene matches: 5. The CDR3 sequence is CASSTGGADTEAFF. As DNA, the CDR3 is TGTGCCAGCTCAACAGGGGGGGCGGACACTGAAGCTTTCTTT.

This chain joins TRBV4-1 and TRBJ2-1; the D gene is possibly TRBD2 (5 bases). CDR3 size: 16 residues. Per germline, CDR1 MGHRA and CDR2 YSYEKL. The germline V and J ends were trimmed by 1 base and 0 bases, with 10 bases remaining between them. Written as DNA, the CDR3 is TGCGCCAGCAGCCAAGTGGACTTACTCTCCTACAATGAGCAGTTCTTC. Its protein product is CASSQVDLLSYNEQFF.

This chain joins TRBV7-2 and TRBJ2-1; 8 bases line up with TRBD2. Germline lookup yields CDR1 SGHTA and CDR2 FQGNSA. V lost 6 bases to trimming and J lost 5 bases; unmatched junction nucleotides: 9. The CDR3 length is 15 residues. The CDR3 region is CASSTPGLVHNEQFF. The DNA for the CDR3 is TGTGCCAGCAGTACTCCGGGACTAGTTCACAATGAGCAGTTCTTC. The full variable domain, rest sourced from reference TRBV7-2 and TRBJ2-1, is GAGVSQSPSNKVTEKGKDVELRCDPISGHTALYWYRQSLGQGLEFLIYFQGNSAPDKSGLPSDRFSAERTGGSVSTLTIQRTQQEDSAVYLCASSTPGLVHNEQFFGPGTRLTVL.

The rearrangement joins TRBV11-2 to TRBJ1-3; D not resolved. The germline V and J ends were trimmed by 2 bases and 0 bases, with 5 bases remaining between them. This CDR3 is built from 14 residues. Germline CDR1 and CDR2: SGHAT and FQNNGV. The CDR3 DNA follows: TGTGCCAGCAGCTTACACCCCTCTGGAAACACCATATATTTT. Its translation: CASSLHPSGNTIYF.

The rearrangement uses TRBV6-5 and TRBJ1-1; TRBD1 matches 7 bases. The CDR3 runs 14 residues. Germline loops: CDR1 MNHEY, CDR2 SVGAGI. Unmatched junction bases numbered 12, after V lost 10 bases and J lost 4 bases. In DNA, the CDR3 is TGTGCCACCGGTAGGCGTAACAGGGGCACTGAAGCTTTCTTT. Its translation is CATGRRNRGTEAFF.

This CDR3 reads CASSQEPPSTGTANEQYF. CDR3 in DNA: TGCGCCAGCAGCCAAGAGCCCCCTAGCACCGGGACAGCTAACGAGCAGTACTTC. The chain joins TRBV4-3 to TRBJ2-7; 7 bases are a match to TRBD1. Germline trimming cut 0 bases from V and 5 bases from J; bases unmatched to any gene: 16. From germline, CDR1 is LGHNA and CDR2 YSLEER. This CDR3 contains 18 residues.

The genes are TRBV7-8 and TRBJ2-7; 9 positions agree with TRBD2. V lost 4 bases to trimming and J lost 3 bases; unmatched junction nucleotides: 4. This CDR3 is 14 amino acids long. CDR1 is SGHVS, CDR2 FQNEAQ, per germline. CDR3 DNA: TGTGCCAGCAGCTCCCCAGCGGGAGGCTACGAGCAGTACTTC. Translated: CASSSPAGGYEQYF.

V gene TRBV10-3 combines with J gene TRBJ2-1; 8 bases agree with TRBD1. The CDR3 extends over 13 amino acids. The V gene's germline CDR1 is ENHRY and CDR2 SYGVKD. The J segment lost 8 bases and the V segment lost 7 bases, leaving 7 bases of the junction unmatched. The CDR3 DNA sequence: TGTGCCATCAATCCTGGACAGGGTCATGAGCAGTTCTTC. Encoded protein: CAINPGQGHEQFF.

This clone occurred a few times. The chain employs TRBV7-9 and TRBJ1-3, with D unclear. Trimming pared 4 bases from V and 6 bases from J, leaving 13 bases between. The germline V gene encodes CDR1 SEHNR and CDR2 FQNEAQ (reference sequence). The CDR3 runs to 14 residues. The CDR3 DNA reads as TGTGCCAGCAGCTCTCAGGAATTAAAAAACACCATATATTTT. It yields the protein CASSSQELKNTIYF.

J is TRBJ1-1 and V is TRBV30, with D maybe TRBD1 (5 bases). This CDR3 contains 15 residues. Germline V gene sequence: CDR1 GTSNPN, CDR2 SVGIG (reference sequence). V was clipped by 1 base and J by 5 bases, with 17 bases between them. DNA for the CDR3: TGTGCCTGGAGTGAACCGGGACGGGAGGGAACTGAAGCTTTCTTT. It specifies CAWSEPGREGTEAFF.

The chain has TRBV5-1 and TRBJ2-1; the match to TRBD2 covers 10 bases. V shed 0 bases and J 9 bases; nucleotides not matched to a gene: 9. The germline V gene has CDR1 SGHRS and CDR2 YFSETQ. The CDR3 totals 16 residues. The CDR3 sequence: CASSLDPSGSVSEQFF. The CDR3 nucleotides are TGCGCCAGCAGCTTGGACCCTAGCGGGAGCGTCAGTGAGCAGTTCTTC.

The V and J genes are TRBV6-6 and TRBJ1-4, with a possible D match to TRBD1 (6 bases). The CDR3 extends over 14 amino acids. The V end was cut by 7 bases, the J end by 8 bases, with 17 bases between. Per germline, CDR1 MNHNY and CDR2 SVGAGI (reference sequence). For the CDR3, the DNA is TGTGCCAGCATCCCACAACGGGGGCCAGAAAAACTGTTTTTT. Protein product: CASIPQRGPEKLFF.

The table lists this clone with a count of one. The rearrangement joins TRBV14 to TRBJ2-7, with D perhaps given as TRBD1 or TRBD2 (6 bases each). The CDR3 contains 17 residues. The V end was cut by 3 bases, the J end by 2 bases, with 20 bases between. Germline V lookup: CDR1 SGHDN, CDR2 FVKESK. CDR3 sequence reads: CASSQLRGGMSPYEQYF. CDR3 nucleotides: TGTGCCAGCAGCCAGCTCCGAGGGGGGATGAGTCCCTACGAGCAGTACTTC.

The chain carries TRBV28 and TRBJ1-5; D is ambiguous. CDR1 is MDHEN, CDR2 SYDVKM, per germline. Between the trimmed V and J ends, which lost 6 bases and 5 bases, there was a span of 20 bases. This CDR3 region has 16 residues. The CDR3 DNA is TGTGCCAGCAGCAAAGGTCGCGGCCGAGTGGATCAGCCCCAGCATTTT. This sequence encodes CASSKGRGRVDQPQHF.